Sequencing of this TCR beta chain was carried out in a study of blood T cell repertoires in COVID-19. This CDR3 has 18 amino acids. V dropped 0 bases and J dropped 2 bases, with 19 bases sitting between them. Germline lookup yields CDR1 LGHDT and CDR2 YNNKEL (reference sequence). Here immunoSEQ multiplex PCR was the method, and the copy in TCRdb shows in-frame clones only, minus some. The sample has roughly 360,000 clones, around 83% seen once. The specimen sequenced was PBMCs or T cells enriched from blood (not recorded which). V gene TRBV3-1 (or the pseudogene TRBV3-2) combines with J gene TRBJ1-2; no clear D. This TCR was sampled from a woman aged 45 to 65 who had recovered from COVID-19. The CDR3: CASSQESIRNSRNYGYTF. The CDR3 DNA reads TGTGCCAGCAGCCAAGAATCGATTCGTAACAGCCGGAACTATGGCTACACCTTC.